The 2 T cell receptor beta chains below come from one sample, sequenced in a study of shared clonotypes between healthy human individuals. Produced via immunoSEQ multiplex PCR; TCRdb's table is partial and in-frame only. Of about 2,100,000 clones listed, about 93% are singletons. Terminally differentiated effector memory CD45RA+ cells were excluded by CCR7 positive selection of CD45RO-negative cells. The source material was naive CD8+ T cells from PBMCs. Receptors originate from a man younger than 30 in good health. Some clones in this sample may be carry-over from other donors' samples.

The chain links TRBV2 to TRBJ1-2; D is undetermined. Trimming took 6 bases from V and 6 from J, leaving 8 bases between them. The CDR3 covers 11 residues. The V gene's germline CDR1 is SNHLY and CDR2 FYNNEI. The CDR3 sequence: CASRDRDGYTF. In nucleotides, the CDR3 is TGTGCCAGCAGAGATCGGGATGGCTACACCTTC.

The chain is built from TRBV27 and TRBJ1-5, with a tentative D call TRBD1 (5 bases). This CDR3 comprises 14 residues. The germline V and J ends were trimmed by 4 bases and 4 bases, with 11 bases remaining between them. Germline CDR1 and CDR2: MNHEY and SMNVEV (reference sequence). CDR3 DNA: TGTGCCAGCAGTTATCAGGGAACGAATCAGCCCCAGCATTTT. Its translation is CASSYQGTNQPQHF.